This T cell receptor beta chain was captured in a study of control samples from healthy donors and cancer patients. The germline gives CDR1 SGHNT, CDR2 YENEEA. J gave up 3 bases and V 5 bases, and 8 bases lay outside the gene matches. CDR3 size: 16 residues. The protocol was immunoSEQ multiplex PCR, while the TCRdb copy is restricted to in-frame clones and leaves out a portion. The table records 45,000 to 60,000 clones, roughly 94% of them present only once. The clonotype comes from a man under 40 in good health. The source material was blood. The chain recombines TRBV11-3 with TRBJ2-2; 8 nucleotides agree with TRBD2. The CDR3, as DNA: TGTGCCAGCAGCCCGGAGGGAGCGGGAGACACCGGGGAGCTGTTTTTT. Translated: CASSPEGAGDTGELFF.